The clone carrying this TCR beta chain showed up just once. This CDR3 spans 13 amino acids. V was clipped by 3 bases and J by 3 bases, with 12 bases between them. Germline V gene lookup returns CDR1 GTSNPN and CDR2 SVGIG (reference sequence). The sample is drawn from a study of shared clonotypes between healthy human individuals. For the study at large: Per donor, CD8 memory used one plate, CD8 naive used two, CD4 memory used three and CD4 naive used three.

In the naive CD8 group, cells lacked CD45RO and were positively selected for CCR7, so terminally differentiated effector memory CD45RA+ cells were left out. The material for each subset, its genomic DNA, was split evenly across several immunoSEQ plates. In the original processing: Filtering differed for immunoSEQ, which gave only junction sequences without quality scores. Clones were sequenced by immunoSEQ multiplex PCR, and TCRdb holds only the in-frame ones, with some missing. V and J calls and clone size are given by that table; D and trimming were obtained from the DNA. The sample yields roughly 850,000 clones, around 96% seen once.

Sequencing used naive CD8+ T cells sorted from blood. This receptor was identified in a man aged 25 to 45 in good health. The chain has TRBV30 and TRBJ2-7, with D perhaps given as TRBD1 or TRBD2 (5 bases each). CDR3 loop: CAWRAGAVYEQYF. In nucleotides, the CDR3 is TGTGCCTGGAGAGCCGGGGCAGTCTACGAGCAGTACTTC.